These 10 T cell receptor beta chains share one sample of origin, sequenced in a study of T cell repertoires in cytomegalovirus infection. For these receptors, no antigen is known. MiXCR was run by TCRdb on the reads, yielding one entry per CDR3 protein. The sample has around 430,000 distinct CDR3 sequences, about 44% seen once. Sample: cultured PBMCs, taken from culture after CMV antigen stimulation. All receptors come from a human donor in good health (CMV status not recorded). Some clones in this sample may be carry-over from other donors' samples.

There are a few counts of this clonotype. V is TRBV12-3 or TRBV12-4 and J is TRBJ2-7, with 7 bases that match TRBD1. This CDR3 spans 15 amino acids. Trimming cost V 4 bases and J 2 bases; bases outside gene matches: 8. CDR3: CASSSLTGFAYEQYF. The CDR3 DNA sequence: TGTGCCAGCAGTTCCCTGACAGGGTTTGCCTACGAGCAGTACTTC.

CDR3 residues: CASSQDAKYNEQFF. For the CDR3, the DNA is TGCGCCAGCAGCCAAGATGCGAAATACAATGAGCAGTTCTTC. V gene TRBV4-1 combines with J gene TRBJ2-1; D is uncertain. V gave up 0 bases and J gave up 4 bases, with 7 bases separating them. This CDR3 has 14 amino acids. Germline CDR1 MGHRA, CDR2 YSYEKL.

The rearrangement joins TRBV5-4 to TRBJ1-1; a weak D match, TRBD1 (6 bases). The germline V gene encodes CDR1 SGHNT and CDR2 YYREEE (reference sequence). Trimming took 5 bases from V and 3 from J, leaving 17 bases between them. The CDR3 has 15 residues. The CDR3 DNA sequence: TGTGCCAGCAGAAACAACAGGGAAGGTTACACTGAAGCTTTCTTT. Protein sequence: CASRNNREGYTEAFF.

The CDR3 is CASSKDRMGTGELFF. Written as DNA, the CDR3 is TGTGCCAGCAGCAAAGACAGAATGGGGACCGGGGAGCTGTTTTTT. The chain joins TRBV7-2 to TRBJ2-2; D possibly corresponds to TRBD1 (5 bases). CDR3 length: 15 amino acids. Germline lookup yields CDR1 SGHTA and CDR2 FQGNSA. Trimming cost V 5 bases and J 5 bases, with 15 bases left between them.

This clonotype came up a few times. J is TRBJ2-6 and V is TRBV7-2, with 8 bases aligning to TRBD2. This CDR3 has 17 residues. Germline CDR1 SGHTA, CDR2 FQGNSA. J was trimmed by 4 bases and V by 4 bases; bases with no gene match: 9. CDR3 loop: CASSWGIAGSGANVLTF. CDR3 nucleotides: TGTGCCAGCAGCTGGGGGATAGCGGGGTCCGGGGCCAACGTCCTGACTTTC. Variable domain in full (rest from reference TRBV7-2 and TRBJ2-6): GAGVSQSPSNKVTEKGKDVELRCDPISGHTALYWYRQSLGQGLEFLIYFQGNSAPDKSGLPSDRFSAERTGGSVSTLTIQRTQQEDSAVYLCASSWGIAGSGANVLTFGAGSRLTVL.

This clonotype has more than one count but fewer than ten. This chain connects TRBV12-3 or TRBV12-4 to TRBJ1-1, with unresolved D. The CDR3 is 12 amino acids. V gave up 6 bases and J gave up 3 bases, with 8 bases separating them. In nucleotides, the CDR3 is TGTGCCAGCAGAATCAGGTACACTGAAGCTTTCTTT. This translates into CASRIRYTEAFF.

The gene calls are TRBV28 and TRBJ2-7; possibly TRBD2 for D (5 bases). Per germline, CDR1 MDHEN and CDR2 SYDVKM. The CDR3 consists of 12 residues. The V end was cut by 9 bases, the J end by 0 bases, with 9 bases between. CDR3 bases: TGTGCCAGGGGGAGAAGCTCCTACGAGCAGTACTTC. This sequence encodes CARGRSSYEQYF.

The table lists this clonotype with a few counts. The gene calls are TRBV7-6 and TRBJ1-1; D remains ambiguous. The V and J ends lost 5 bases and 1 base respectively, with 17 bases between them. The CDR3 runs to 16 residues. The V gene's germline CDR1 is SGHVS and CDR2 FNYEAQ. The CDR3 reads CASSPTPNFPNTEAFF. In DNA, the CDR3 is TGTGCCAGCAGCCCGACCCCCAACTTCCCGAACACTGAAGCTTTCTTT.

This clonotype was seen only a few times. J is TRBJ2-1 and V is TRBV4-1, with a weak D call TRBD2 (5 bases). V lost 4 bases and J lost 5, with 15 bases in between. This CDR3 has 15 amino acids. CDR1 and CDR2 (germline): MGHRA, YSYEKL. The CDR3 spells CASSLRAGPDNEQFF. The CDR3 DNA sequence: TGCGCCAGCAGCCTGCGGGCGGGCCCGGACAATGAGCAGTTCTTC.

This clonotype was observed a few times. The chain has TRBV4-1 and TRBJ2-3; D unclear. In germline, CDR1 is MGHRA, CDR2 YSYEKL. The V end lost 2 bases, the J end lost 3 bases, and 9 bases lay between the germline ends. The CDR3 runs to 14 residues. The DNA for the CDR3 is TGCGCCAGCAGCCAAACTACCGCGACAGATACGCAGTATTTT. It is translated as CASSQTTATDTQYF.